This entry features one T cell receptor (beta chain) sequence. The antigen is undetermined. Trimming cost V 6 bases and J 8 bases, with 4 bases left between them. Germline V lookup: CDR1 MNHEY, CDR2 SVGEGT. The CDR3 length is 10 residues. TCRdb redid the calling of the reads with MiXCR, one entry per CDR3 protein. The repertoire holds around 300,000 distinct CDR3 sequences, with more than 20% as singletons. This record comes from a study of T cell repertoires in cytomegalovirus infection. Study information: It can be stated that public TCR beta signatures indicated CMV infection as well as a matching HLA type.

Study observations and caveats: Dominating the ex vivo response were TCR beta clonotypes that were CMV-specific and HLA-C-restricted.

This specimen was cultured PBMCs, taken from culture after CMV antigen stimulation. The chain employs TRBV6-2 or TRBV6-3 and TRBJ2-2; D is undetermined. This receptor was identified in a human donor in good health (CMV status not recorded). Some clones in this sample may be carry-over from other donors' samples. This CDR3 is CASRAGELFF. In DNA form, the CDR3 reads TGTGCCAGCAGGGCTGGGGAGCTGTTTTTT.